Sequencing of this TCR beta chain was carried out in a study of blood T cell repertoires in COVID-19 (dated by TCRdb to the early 2020s). Describing the broader study: Samples from collaborators originated in the United States, Italy and Spain and spanned both the acute and convalescent phases of COVID-19. The samples were drawn from the first 160 participants of the ongoing ImmuneRACE study and from 950 to 1,500 subjects provided by 6 global collaborators. Where HLA class I and class II types were available, the types were taken from metadata supplied by the sample provider, not from assay-based typing. The material from the prospective study consisted of cDNA or gDNA derived from T cells, B-cell-depleted T cells, or PBMCs. Subjects who had been exposed to COVID-19, were actively infected with it, or had recovered from it provided the deeply sampled blood TCRbeta repertoires that made up the dataset. The repertoires were made available in a free public database intended to serve as a resource for research on the immune response to SARS-CoV-2. Sample metadata almost always included a de-identified subject ID, COVID-19 status, age in years and sex. The full study reports these points: How much clinical and demographic metadata was included differed by source and by participant, and the metadata was provided uncurated.

TCRbeta CDR3 regions were amplified from genomic DNA by means of the immunoSEQ Assay, a bias-controlled multiplex PCR. In the source study's methods: The number of nucleated cells in each sample was estimated by amplification of reference gene primers within the assay. To quantify the absolute abundance of each unique TCRbeta CDR3 rearrangement, sequence reads were collapsed and filtered. For each sample, productive Simpson clonality was calculated as the square root of Simpson's diversity index over productive rearrangements. Drawn from immuneACCESS, this table holds only the in-frame rearrangements with V and J called that TCRdb kept. Clones are partly lost; checked studies trace under half to an unresolved V gene and leave the rest unexplained. The D gene and trimming were derived from the DNA, and the V and J assignments and clone size from that table. Counted in this sample were roughly 190,000 clones; 80% to 90% of them appeared once. The top ten constitute approximately 10% of the sample.

With regard to this clone: Its antigen remains undetermined. No base quality values were provided; no much bigger clone lies one nucleotide off.

In Seattle, one collaborating source enrolled patients while the infection was active and tracked those patients longitudinally over the course of disease. Collaborating institutions collected whole blood in K2EDTA tubes following their own protocols. Collaborator samples were shipped for TCRbeta analysis as frozen whole blood, isolated PBMCs, or DNA extracted from either sample type. From the germline V gene, CDR1 is SGHTA and CDR2 is FQGNSA. At the junction V is shortened by 5 bases and J by 2 bases; bases outside the gene matches: 3. The CDR3 numbers 15 residues from cysteine through phenylalanine. Here the CDR3 DNA is all that survives: 45 bases in frame from base 1.

The sequence came from a woman aged 55-75 years with COVID-19, enrolled during active disease. The V gene is TRBV7-2 and the J gene is TRBJ1-4; 9 central bases correspond to TRBD1. Sequencing was done on a sample of peripheral blood. The sequenced DNA: TGTGCCAGCAGCCCCGGACAGGGGACTAATGAAAAACTGTTTTTT. The translation is CASSPGQGTNEKLFF.